The entry below gives a single T cell receptor (beta chain) sequence along with its context. Which antigen it targets is not known. Per-nucleotide qualities are absent, and no much larger clonotype sits a single base away. Trimmed from V: 6 bases; trimmed from J: 5 bases; junction bases lacking a gene match: 8. The CDR3, cysteine through phenylalanine, is 14 amino acids long. Of all the DNA, just the CDR3 is kept, 42 bases in frame from base 1. The germline V gene encodes CDR1 SGHTA and CDR2 FQGNSA. This sample was taken from a study of graft-versus-host responses after intestinal transplantation (dated by TCRdb to 2020 to 2022). Context from the whole study: The transplants that recipients got were multivisceral, liver-intestinal, or isolated intestinal. Every recipient was given anti-thymocyte globulin induction, followed by 3 to 4 years of maintenance tacrolimus and steroids. After intestinal transplantation, graft-versus-host and host-versus-graft alloreactive T cell clones were followed in the graft, circulation and bone marrow using bulk TCR-beta CDR3 sequencing. To identify alloreactive clones, pre-transplant mixed lymphocyte reaction products were sequenced and compared with unstimulated pre-transplant donor and recipient T cells. A cohort of 24 intestinal transplant recipients, including one retransplant, was enrolled, and a few patients lacking pretransplant specimens were excluded. A peak of at least 4% donor T cells among recipient peripheral blood mononuclear cells was the definition used for donor T cell macrochimerism. Rather than going through the commercial service, samples from a few later patients were sequenced in-house on an Illumina MiSeq and processed with MiXCR. Findings and caveats that apply to the study as a whole: The relatively low number and heterogeneity of intestinal transplant patients limited the conclusions. Patients with donor T cell macrochimerism had high GvH to HvG T cell clonal ratios in their allografts. GvH clones were found in recipient bone marrow, and some of the GvH clones appeared earlier in ileal mucosa or blood, which is consistent with an intestinal mucosal origin. Early after transplant, peak levels of circulating GvH clones were associated with declines in HvG clones.

Receptor libraries were prepared by the immunoSEQ multiplex PCR assay. For most patients, genomic DNA was isolated with the Qiagen DNeasy Blood and Tissue Kit and shipped frozen to Adaptive Biotechnologies for TCR sequencing. For most patients, high-throughput TCR-beta CDR3 sequencing of genomic DNA was performed by Adaptive Biotechnologies. The paper's processing steps were these. Adaptive's ImmunoSEQ software was the source of the TCR sequencing data for about 18 patients, while a few other patients were processed with MiXCR and VDJtools. To correct CD4 versus CD8 sorting errors, sequences present in both subsets at a frequency ratio below 5:1 were removed. CDR3 nucleotide sequences shared between donor and recipient were removed because their origin could not be assigned. At least 2-fold expansion over unstimulated cells and a minimum CFSE-low frequency of 0.002% (template counts) or 0.001% (read counts) were required for clones to be classified as alloreactive. Clones were considered mappable if detected in sequenced pre-transplant spleen, lymph node, or MLR CFSE-low populations of the donor or recipient. The cumulative frequency of alloreactive clones was calculated as a percentage of all sequences, weighted by copy number. Imported from immuneACCESS, the table was reduced by TCRdb to in-frame sequences with V and J called. These copies leave out some clones; in studies compared against another copy, an unresolved V gene accounts for under half, and the cause of the remainder is not known. V, J and clone size are taken as reported in that table, and D and trimming were inferred from the DNA itself. The sample table holds tens of thousands of clones, of which roughly 90% were seen once. 0.5% to 0.7% of the sample is in the top ten clones.

Per the publication, the time point label means: cells obtained before transplantation from donor or recipient. CD3+CD4+ and CD3+CD8+ populations were FACS-sorted from unstimulated pre-transplant donor and recipient cells taken from spleen or lymph nodes. The rearranged segments are TRBV7-2 and TRBJ2-5; the central 8 bases match TRBD1. The input for sequencing was unstimulated CD4+ T cells sorted from spleen or lymph node cells, taken before transplant. This TCR was recovered from a human donor who was the organ donor for an intestinal transplant. The CDR3 sequence is CASSSDRASETQYF. Here is the DNA: TGTGCCAGCAGTTCGGACAGGGCTTCCGAGACCCAGTACTTC.